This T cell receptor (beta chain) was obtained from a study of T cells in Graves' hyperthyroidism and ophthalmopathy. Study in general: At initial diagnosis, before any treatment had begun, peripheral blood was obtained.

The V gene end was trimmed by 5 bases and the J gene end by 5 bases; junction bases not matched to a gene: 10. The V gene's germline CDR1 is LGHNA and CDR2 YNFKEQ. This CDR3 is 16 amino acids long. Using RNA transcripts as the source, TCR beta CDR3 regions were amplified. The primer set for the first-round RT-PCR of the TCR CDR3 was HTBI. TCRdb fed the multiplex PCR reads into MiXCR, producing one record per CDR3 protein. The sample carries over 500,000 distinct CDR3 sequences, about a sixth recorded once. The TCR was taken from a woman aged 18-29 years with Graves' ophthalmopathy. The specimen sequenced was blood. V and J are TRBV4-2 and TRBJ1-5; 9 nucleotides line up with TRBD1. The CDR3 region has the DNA TGTGCCAGCAGCGCGGTATCGGGACAGGGCCATCAGCCCCAGCATTTT. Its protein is CASSAVSGQGHQPQHF.